This T cell receptor (beta chain) comes out of a study of blood T cell repertoires in COVID-19. Looking at the study overall: Whether acute or convalescent, the COVID-19 samples came from the United States, Italy and Spain. In each case, the material was cDNA or gDNA derived from T cells, B-cell-depleted T cells, or PBMCs.

Original processing notes: By means of reference gene primer amplification, nucleated cell counts were estimated. This table comes from immunoSEQ multiplex PCR, and its TCRdb copy is limited to in-frame clones, with some not included. That table furnishes V, J and clone size, whereas the DNA furnished D and trimming. The sample contains about 300,000 clones, roughly 88% of which appear only once. The CDR3 is 15 residues long. V dropped 7 bases and J dropped 4; count of bases not matched to a gene: 8. Germline V gene data show CDR1 as MNHEY and CDR2 as SVGAGI. Enrollment of patients from Seattle took place during active infection, with longitudinal follow-up.

The chain recombines TRBV6-5 with TRBJ1-2; 11 bases are shared with TRBD1. Sequencing used peripheral blood. This TCR derives from a woman in her 30s with COVID-19, enrolled during active disease. CDR3 in DNA: TGTGCCAGCACCCTGGGGACAGGGGGTGTCTATGGCTACACCTTC. Amino acids: CASTLGTGGVYGYTF.